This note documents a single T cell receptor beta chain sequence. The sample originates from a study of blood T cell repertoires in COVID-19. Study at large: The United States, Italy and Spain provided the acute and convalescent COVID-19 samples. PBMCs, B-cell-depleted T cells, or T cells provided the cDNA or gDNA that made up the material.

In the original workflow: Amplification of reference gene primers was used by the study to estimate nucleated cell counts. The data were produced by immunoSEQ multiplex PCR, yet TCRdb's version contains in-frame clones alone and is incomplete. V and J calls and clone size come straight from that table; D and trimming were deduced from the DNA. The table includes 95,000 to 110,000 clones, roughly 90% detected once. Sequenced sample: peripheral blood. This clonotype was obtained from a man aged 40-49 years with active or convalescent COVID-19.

CDR3 region: CAWSVPVKYGYTF. The CDR3 coding sequence is TGTGCCTGGAGTGTACCAGTCAAGTATGGCTACACCTTC. The chain couples TRBV30 to TRBJ1-2; no firm D call. This CDR3 is 13 amino acids long. Germline V gives CDR1 GTSNPN, CDR2 SVGIG (reference sequence). The germline V and J ends were trimmed by 0 bases and 5 bases, with 10 bases remaining between them. The full variable domain, with the rest looked up from reference TRBV30 and TRBJ1-2, is SQTIHQWPATLVQPVGSPLSLECTVEGTSNPNLYWYRQAAGRGLQLLFYSVGIGQISSEVPQNLSASRPQDRQFILSSKKLLLSDSGFYLCAWSVPVKYGYTFGSGTRLTVV.